This TCR beta chain derives from a study of cytomegalovirus exposure and HLA in healthy donors. The CDR3 length is 13 residues. CDR1 is SGHNT and CDR2 is YYREEE in the germline V gene (reference sequence). Trimming took off 3 bases at V and 7 bases at J, with 11 bases between the two ends. The table lists this clone with a few counts. The primer mix had 60 Vbeta and 13 Jbeta primers. Libraries were prepared by immunoSEQ multiplex PCR; TCRdb keeps only in-frame clonotypes and omits some of them. The profile covers roughly 110,000 clones, with 65% to 85% appearing a single time and more than 2.5% taken by the ten largest.

The receptor was isolated from a male donor in good health and CMV-seropositive. The sample consisted of PBMCs. The chain links TRBV5-4 to TRBJ2-1; weak D call: TRBD2 (5 bases). In nucleotides, the CDR3 is TGTGCCAGCAGCTCCCGAGGGTGGAATGAGCAGTTCTTC. Protein product: CASSSRGWNEQFF.